This TCR beta chain was observed in a study of radiotherapy plus CTLA-4 blockade in lung cancer. The protocol was immunoSEQ multiplex PCR, while the TCRdb copy is restricted to in-frame clones and leaves out a portion. The repertoire has approximately 47,000 clones, roughly four fifths of them found once; the top ten carry 2.5% to 3.5%. Germline V gene lookup returns CDR1 MRHNA and CDR2 SNTAGT. V trimming: 5 bases; J trimming: 3 bases; junction bases outside the gene matches: 5. The CDR3 length is 14 residues. The rearrangement uses TRBV6-4 and TRBJ2-3, with TRBD1 identical over 7 bases. The source was peripheral blood, collected from a patient treated with radiotherapy plus ipilimumab. The sequence came from a human donor with non-small cell lung cancer who had stable disease on radiotherapy plus ipilimumab. The CDR3 spells CASSRGQPTDTQYF. CDR3 DNA: TGTGCCAGCAGTAGGGGACAGCCTACAGATACGCAGTATTTT.